This T cell receptor beta chain is from a study of identical twins. Study-wide results and limits: One should note that invariant MAIT and iNKT cells could partly confound zero-insertion analyses.

Losses at the gene ends were 3 bases for V and 2 bases for J; bases not matched to a gene: 4. This CDR3 contains 15 residues. This clonotype was seen more than once but under ten times. The antigen is not known. Only healthy Caucasians were included as donors. A universal primer site came from template switching; cDNA carried unique molecular identifiers. MiXCR was run by TCRdb on the 5' RACE reads, yielding one entry per CDR3 protein. The sample comprises under 1 million distinct CDR3 sequences, 10% to 15% of which are singletons, and around 1.5% rests with the top ten. The data also belong to a second study, concerning yellow fever vaccine responses in identical twins.

V is TRBV12-3 or TRBV12-4 and J is TRBJ2-7, with 10 positions matching TRBD2. This TCR came from a woman younger than 30 in good health. Sequencing was done on a sample of PBMCs. In DNA, the CDR3 is TGTGCCAGCAGTTTCTGGCTAGCGGGGGCCTACGAGCAGTACTTC. Translated: CASSFWLAGAYEQYF.